This TCR beta chain was recorded in a study of blood T cell repertoires in COVID-19. In the study overall: In each case, the material was cDNA or gDNA derived from T cells, B-cell-depleted T cells, or PBMCs.

Method: immunoSEQ multiplex PCR; TCRdb's copy keeps in-frame clones and lacks some. This table has roughly 62,000 clones, roughly 84% appearing once. Germline lookup yields CDR1 SGHAT and CDR2 FQNNGV. The CDR3 has 15 amino acids. V shed 5 bases, J shed 6 bases, and the junction held 10 bases outside the gene matches. The receptor was derived from a man aged 25-40 years with COVID-19, enrolled during active disease. Sequencing was carried out using peripheral blood. This rearrangement joins TRBV11-2 to TRBJ2-3, with 8 bases matching TRBD2. The CDR3, as DNA: TGTGCCAGCAGCCCAGGACTAGCACGGGTGGATACGCAGTATTTT. Residues: CASSPGLARVDTQYF.